These T cell receptor beta chains were read from a single sample in a study of human T cells and chemical hapten exposure. MiXCR, applied by TCRdb to the RACE reads, yields one record per CDR3 protein. Here the sample spans 65,000 or so distinct CDR3 sequences, approximately 6.2% being singletons. Sequencing input: whole blood. All receptors derive from a female donor in good health. Some clones in this sample may be carry-over from other donors' samples. The CDR3 runs from the conserved cysteine through the conserved F or W. A D gene is named only where the DNA matches it firmly. Expanded clones are given a class, and other clones once, few, many or no size at all.

V: TRBV20-1; J: TRBJ1-1; D: TRBD1; size: few; CDR3: CSAWTGMNTEAFF; DNA: TGCAGTGCTTGGACAGGTATGAACACTGAAGCTTTCTTT
V: TRBV2; J: TRBJ1-5; D: TRBD1; size: .; CDR3: CASREPGQGTNQPQHF; DNA: TGTGCCAGCAGAGAACCGGGACAGGGGACCAATCAGCCCCAGCATTTT
V: TRBV6-2/TRBV6-3; J: TRBJ2-5; D: TRBD2; size: few; CDR3: CAGSYSPSGGQETQYF; DNA: TGTGCCGGCAGTTACTCCCCTAGCGGGGGCCAAGAGACCCAGTACTTC
V: TRBV6-6; J: TRBJ1-1; D: TRBD1; size: many; CDR3: CASSYRGPDTEAFF; DNA: TGTGCCAGCAGTTACAGGGGGCCGGACACTGAAGCTTTCTTT
V: TRBV6-1; J: TRBJ1-3; D: .; size: .; CDR3: CASARDPSGNTIYF; DNA: TGTGCCAGTGCGAGGGACCCCTCTGGAAACACCATATATTTT
V: TRBV11-1; J: TRBJ1-4; D: .; size: .; CDR3: CASSLSTEDEKLFF; DNA: TGTGCCAGCAGCTTATCCACAGAGGACGAAAAACTGTTTTTT
V: TRBV12-3/TRBV12-4; J: TRBJ1-2; D: TRBD1; size: .; CDR3: CASSPKGQGNYGYTF; DNA: TGTGCCAGCAGTCCTAAGGGACAGGGTAACTATGGCTACACCTTC
V: TRBV21-1; J: TRBJ1-5; D: .; size: many; CDR3: CASSKEEQPQHF; DNA: TGTGCCAGCAGCAAAGAGGAGCAGCCCCAGCATTTT
V: TRBV29-1; J: TRBJ2-3; D: TRBD2; size: many; CDR3: CSVAPLAGGNTQYF; DNA: TGCAGCGTTGCCCCGCTAGCGGGAGGAAATACGCAGTATTTT
V: TRBV15; J: TRBJ2-6; D: .; size: many; CDR3: CATSREGSSGANVLTF; DNA: TGTGCCACCAGCAGAGAAGGGAGCTCTGGGGCCAACGTCCTGACTTTC
V: TRBV20-1; J: TRBJ2-3; D: .; size: few; CDR3: CSARDVGAGLGDTQYF; DNA: TGCAGTGCTAGAGATGTGGGAGCTGGGCTCGGAGATACGCAGTATTTT
V: TRBV2; J: TRBJ1-1; D: TRBD1; size: many; CDR3: CASGDRVVTEAFF; DNA: TGTGCCAGCGGAGACAGGGTGGTCACTGAAGCTTTCTTT
V: TRBV7-9; J: TRBJ2-5; D: TRBD1; size: many; CDR3: CASSAGQALETQYF; DNA: TGTGCCAGCAGCGCGGGACAGGCTTTGGAGACCCAGTACTTC
V: TRBV28; J: TRBJ1-5; D: .; size: few; CDR3: CASSWRGGAGNQPQHF; DNA: TGTGCCAGCAGTTGGCGTGGGGGGGCAGGCAATCAGCCCCAGCATTTT
V: TRBV5-1; J: TRBJ2-1; D: .; size: many; CDR3: CASSLSSYNEQFF; DNA: TGCGCCAGCAGCTTAAGCTCCTACAATGAGCAGTTCTTC
V: TRBV2; J: TRBJ2-1; D: .; size: many; CDR3: CASSASPSSYNEQFF; DNA: TGTGCCAGCAGTGCCTCTCCAAGCTCCTACAATGAGCAGTTCTTC
V: TRBV27; J: TRBJ1-5; D: TRBD1; size: .; CDR3: CASSSQGARAGDQPQHF; DNA: TGTGCCAGCAGTTCCCAGGGGGCTAGGGCAGGGGATCAGCCCCAGCATTTT
V: TRBV5-1; J: TRBJ2-3; D: TRBD2; size: .; CDR3: CASRGLAIKQGTDTQYF; DNA: TGCGCCAGCAGGGGACTAGCGATAAAACAGGGCACAGATACGCAGTATTTT
V: TRBV4-1; J: TRBJ2-5; D: .; size: many; CDR3: CASSQETLVRETQYF; DNA: TGCGCCAGCAGCCAAGAAACGCTAGTAAGAGAGACCCAGTACTTC
V: TRBV19; J: TRBJ1-5; D: TRBD1; size: few; CDR3: CASSGTGNQPQHF; DNA: TGTGCCAGTAGCGGGACAGGGAATCAGCCCCAGCATTTT
V: TRBV7-9; J: TRBJ2-6; D: .; size: .; CDR3: CASSLGVQSSGANVLTF; DNA: TGTGCCAGCAGCTTAGGGGTACAGAGCTCTGGGGCCAACGTCCTGACTTTC
V: TRBV29-1; J: TRBJ2-7; D: .; size: .; CDR3: CSVVGSGEQYF; DNA: TGCAGCGTTGTAGGATCCGGGGAGCAGTACTTC
V: TRBV27; J: TRBJ1-1; D: .; size: few; CDR3: CASSYGPNTEAFF; DNA: TGTGCCAGCAGTTATGGTCCGAACACTGAAGCTTTCTTT
V: TRBV28; J: TRBJ2-1; D: TRBD2; size: few; CDR3: CASTSGSVNEQFF; DNA: TGTGCCAGCACTAGCGGGAGTGTAAATGAGCAGTTCTTC
V: TRBV5-1; J: TRBJ2-4; D: .; size: few; CDR3: CASSLEILTGAKYF; DNA: TGCGCCAGCAGCTTGGAAATATTGACGGGGGCAAAGTACTTC
V: TRBV3-1; J: TRBJ2-7; D: TRBD2; size: few; CDR3: CASSLRTSGTYEQYF; DNA: TGTGCCAGCAGCCTTCGGACTAGCGGGACATACGAGCAGTACTTC